The 18 T cell receptor beta chains in this list originate from one sample, sequenced in a study of blood T cell repertoires in COVID-19. Only in-frame clones appear in the TCRdb table, and some are missing; sequencing was by immunoSEQ multiplex PCR. In the table there are around 150,000 clones, approximately 86% of which are singletons. Sequencing input: peripheral blood. The receptors shown here come from a man aged 65 to 79 with acute or convalescent COVID-19.

The chain is built from TRBV4-3 and TRBJ2-5; a weak D match, TRBD1 (5 bases). V was trimmed by 0 bases and J by 4 bases, leaving 15 bases between them. The CDR3 covers 16 residues. Germline V gives CDR1 LGHNA, CDR2 YSLEER. The CDR3, as DNA: TGCGCCAGCAGCCAAGAGACAGTAAGGGGTGGAGAGACCCAGTACTTC. This codes for CASSQETVRGGETQYF.

The J gene is TRBJ2-1, the V gene TRBV7-9; D is possibly TRBD2 (6 bases). V dropped 1 base and J dropped 14 bases, with 21 bases sitting between them. The CDR3 is made up of 15 amino acids. The germline V gene has CDR1 SEHNR and CDR2 FQNEAQ (reference sequence). The chain's CDR3 is CASSLDPQLRLGEFF. The DNA of the CDR3 is TGTGCCAGCAGCTTAGACCCCCAACTCCGACTAGGGGAGTTCTTC.

The chain recombines TRBV28 with TRBJ2-3; 9 nucleotides align to TRBD2. The germline V gene has CDR1 MDHEN and CDR2 SYDVKM. Trimming cost V 5 bases and J 9 bases; bases outside gene matches: 18. The length of the CDR3 is 17 residues. CDR3 residues: CASSPPSSGIKARTQYF. CDR3 DNA: TGTGCCAGCAGTCCACCTTCTAGCGGGATAAAGGCGAGGACGCAGTATTTT.

This clone was counted between two and nine times. The chain recombines TRBV29-1 with TRBJ1-1; the D is unclear. The CDR3 totals 13 residues. The V end was cut by 4 bases, the J end by 2 bases, with 11 bases between. The V gene's germline CDR1 is SQVTM and CDR2 ANQGSEA. In nucleotides, the CDR3 is TGCAGCGTTGTGTCCGCGATCAACACTGAAGCTTTCTTT. Translated, it gives CSVVSAINTEAFF.

V and J are TRBV15 and TRBJ1-3; D is ambiguous. Trimming stripped 0 bases from V and 7 bases from J, with 7 bases between. This CDR3 spans 13 amino acids. Germline V gene sequence: CDR1 LNHNV, CDR2 YYDKDF (reference sequence). CDR3 protein: CATSRDPGNTIYF. The CDR3 nucleotides read TGTGCCACCAGCAGAGATCCCGGGAACACCATATATTTT.

The V and J genes are TRBV28 and TRBJ2-7; 8 bases agree with TRBD2. This CDR3 comprises 12 residues. Germline V gene data show CDR1 as MDHEN and CDR2 as SYDVKM. Trimming at V came to 6 bases and at J to 4 bases, leaving 2 bases not matched to a gene. The CDR3 reads CASRRLAYEQYF. CDR3 bases: TGTGCCAGCAGACGACTAGCGTACGAGCAGTACTTC.

The genes are TRBV11-2 and TRBJ2-1, with D maybe TRBD2 (5 bases). V was clipped by 5 bases and J by 0 bases, with 11 bases between them. CDR3 size: 15 residues. CDR1 SGHAT and CDR2 FQNNGV come from the germline V gene. The CDR3 protein is CASSPGTSSYNEQFF. CDR3 bases: TGTGCCAGCAGCCCTGGAACTAGCTCCTACAATGAGCAGTTCTTC.

This chain joins TRBV5-6 and TRBJ2-2; 8 positions match TRBD1. Germline CDR1 is SGHDT and CDR2 is YYEEEE. The CDR3 totals 15 residues. The V segment lost 4 bases and the J segment 4 bases; nucleotides outside the gene matches: 6. CDR3 region: CASSQGAWGTGELFF. The CDR3 bases are TGTGCCAGCAGCCAGGGGGCGTGGGGCACCGGGGAGCTGTTTTTT.

The chain joins TRBV6-5 to TRBJ1-4; no clear D gene. Between the trimmed V and J ends, which lost 0 bases and 3 bases, there was a span of 11 bases. The CDR3 is made up of 16 amino acids. Germline V gene data show CDR1 as MNHEY and CDR2 as SVGAGI. The DNA of the CDR3 is TGTGCCAGCAGTTACTCGAGGGTTTTAGCTAATGAAAAACTGTTTTTT. This encodes CASSYSRVLANEKLFF.

CDR3 in DNA: TGTGCCAGTAGCGGACAAACACATAACTATGGCTACACCTTC. Its translation: CASSGQTHNYGYTF. The rearrangement uses TRBV19 and TRBJ1-2, with D tentatively TRBD1 (5 bases). This CDR3 comprises 14 residues. CDR1 LNHDA and CDR2 SQIVND come from the germline V gene (reference sequence). With 6 bases removed from V and 1 base from J, the gap between germline ends came to 12 bases.

The rearrangement uses TRBV7-3 and TRBJ2-3; 9 positions agree with TRBD1. The germline V gene encodes CDR1 SGHTA and CDR2 FQGTGA. Losses at the gene ends were 5 bases for V and 3 bases for J; bases not matched to a gene: 6. The CDR3 sequence is 15 residues long. CDR3 coding DNA: TGTGCCAGCAGCAAACAGGGGGCGTTGACAGATACGCAGTATTTT. Protein sequence: CASSKQGALTDTQYF.

The chain uses TRBV11-2 and TRBJ2-1, with 11 bases matching TRBD2. V lost 3 bases, J lost 3 bases, and 4 bases stayed unmatched. The CDR3 extends over 16 amino acids. Per germline, CDR1 SGHAT and CDR2 FQNNGV. The CDR3 loop reads CASSFWGLADYNEQFF. The CDR3 DNA follows: TGTGCCAGCAGCTTTTGGGGACTAGCGGACTACAATGAGCAGTTCTTC. The variable domain in full, completed from reference TRBV11-2 and TRBJ2-1, reads EAGVAQSPRYKIIEKRQSVAFWCNPISGHATLYWYQQILGQGPKLLIQFQNNGVVDDSQLPKDRFSAERLKGVDSTLKIQPAKLEDSAVYLCASSFWGLADYNEQFFGPGTRLTVL.

The CDR3 sequence is CASSIQAGLTYEQYF. The CDR3 bases are TGTGCCAGTAGTATCCAAGCAGGGCTCACCTACGAGCAGTACTTC. The chain is built from TRBV19 and TRBJ2-7; D might be TRBD1 (5 bases). CDR3 length: 15 amino acids. Germline lookup yields CDR1 LNHDA and CDR2 SQIVND (reference sequence). V lost 3 bases and J 2 bases, leaving 14 bases between the germline ends.

CDR3 region: CASSFRGAGYGYTF. For the CDR3, the DNA is TGTGCCAGCAGTTTCCGGGGGGCGGGCTATGGCTACACCTTC. The V and J genes are TRBV28 and TRBJ1-2; the D gene is possibly TRBD1 (6 bases). Germline V gene lookup returns CDR1 MDHEN and CDR2 SYDVKM. V shed 3 bases and J shed 4 bases, with 12 bases lying between them. The CDR3 has 14 residues.

The V gene is TRBV7-6, the J gene TRBJ2-3; possible D gene TRBD1, 7 bases. The CDR3 is made up of 15 amino acids. CDR1 is SGHVS, CDR2 FNYEAQ, per germline. V lost 4 bases, J lost 3 bases, and 14 bases lay in between. The CDR3: CASSSRQGGTDTQYF. In DNA form, the CDR3 reads TGTGCCAGCAGCTCGCGCCAGGGGGGAACAGATACGCAGTATTTT.

The rearrangement uses TRBV18 and TRBJ2-1, with D perhaps TRBD1 (6 bases). Germline V CDR1 and CDR2: KGHSH, LQKENI. V lost 3 bases and J 0 bases, leaving 12 bases between the germline ends. The CDR3 contains 16 residues. The CDR3 spells CASSPTGRNSYNEQFF. The CDR3 region has the DNA TGTGCCAGCTCACCCACAGGGCGGAACTCCTACAATGAGCAGTTCTTC. The full variable domain, its missing parts supplied by reference TRBV18 and TRBJ2-1, is NAGVMQNPRHLVRRRGQEARLRCSPMKGHSHVYWYRQLPEEGLKFMVYLQKENIIDESGMPKERFSAEFPKEGPSILRIQQVVRGDSAAYFCASSPTGRNSYNEQFFGPGTRLTVL.

The genes are TRBV28 and TRBJ2-7, with TRBD1 identical over 10 bases. The CDR3 contains 14 residues. V lost 6 bases and J lost 2; bases outside the gene matches: 4. Germline loops: CDR1 MDHEN, CDR2 SYDVKM. Written as DNA, the CDR3 is TGTGCCAGCAGACCGGGACAGGGGACCTACGAGCAGTACTTC. Translated, it gives CASRPGQGTYEQYF.

The table lists this clone with many counts. The chain carries TRBV11-2 and TRBJ1-5; 7 positions agree with TRBD1. V dropped 5 bases and J dropped 3; count of bases not matched to a gene: 16. The CDR3 is 18 amino acids. Germline V CDR1 and CDR2: SGHAT, FQNNGV. The CDR3 DNA reads TGTGCCAGCAGCACTACAGGGGATACTCTGAATATCAATCAGCCCCAGCATTTT. This gives the protein CASSTTGDTLNINQPQHF.